This entry describes one T cell receptor (beta chain). The antigen remains unidentified. A read error may produce the germline difference seen at one junction end. TCRdb processed the RT-PCR reads anew with MiXCR; each CDR3 protein has one entry. The sample yields hundreds of thousands of distinct CDR3 sequences, 10% to 15% seen once. These data belong to a study of response to subunit inactivated influenza vaccine. Findings of the study overall: Only a handful of new T cells, the authors suggested, are recruited with each seasonal influenza vaccination.

There are 13 residues in the CDR3. Per germline, CDR1 SEHNR and CDR2 FQNEAQ (reference sequence). The chain uses TRBV7-9 and TRBJ2-7; the D gene is possibly TRBD1 (6 bases). The sample consisted of non-naive T cells sorted from PBMCs, taken 14 to 15 days before vaccination. The receptor comes from a man aged 50 to 60 who received an inactivated influenza vaccine. The CDR3 DNA reads as TGTGCCAGCAGCTTAGTACAGGGCGGCGAGCAGTGCTTC. Its protein product is CASSLVQGGEQCF.